One and the same sample provided the 18 T cell receptor beta chains below, sequenced in a study of control samples from healthy donors and cancer patients. The method was immunoSEQ multiplex PCR; TCRdb's version includes in-frame clones alone and lacks a portion of them. The sample holds around 200,000 clones, 90% to 95% seen once. What was sequenced was blood. These receptor sequences come from a woman in her twenties or thirties in good health.

The rearrangement uses TRBV6-5 and TRBJ1-2; no reliable D call. The CDR3 loop spans 14 amino acids. CDR1 and CDR2 (germline): MNHEY, SVGAGI. Trimming cost V 2 bases and J 0 bases, with 7 bases left between them. CDR3 coding DNA: TGTGCCAGCAGTTACGGCAACACTAACTATGGCTACACCTTC. It yields the protein CASSYGNTNYGYTF.

This sequence joins TRBV6-1 and TRBJ1-2, with D perhaps TRBD1 (6 bases). Germline CDR1 and CDR2: MNHNS and SASEGT. This CDR3 is 13 amino acids long. The V gene lost 2 bases and the J gene lost 6 bases, with 10 bases spanning the gap. CDR3 region: CASSEHREDGYTF. The CDR3 region has the DNA TGTGCCAGCAGTGAACACAGGGAGGATGGCTACACCTTC.

This chain joins TRBV7-6 and TRBJ2-1; 7 bases fit TRBD2. There are 18 residues in the CDR3. CDR1 and CDR2 from the germline V gene are SGHVS and FNYEAQ. Losses at the gene ends were 0 bases for V and 0 bases for J; bases not matched to a gene: 8. The CDR3 bases are TGTGCCAGCAGCTTAGCTCCACCACTAGCGAACTCCTACAATGAGCAGTTCTTC. Protein: CASSLAPPLANSYNEQFF.

The rearrangement links TRBV3-1 (or the pseudogene TRBV3-2) to TRBJ1-1, with D uncertain. Germline assignment: CDR1 LGHDT and CDR2 YNNKEL (reference sequence). This CDR3 has 14 amino acids. The V end was cut by 3 bases, the J end by 4 bases, with 12 bases between. CDR3: CASSHPQRGTEAFF. CDR3 in DNA: TGTGCCAGCAGCCACCCACAGCGGGGCACTGAAGCTTTCTTT.

This chain links TRBV6-5 with TRBJ1-1, with unresolved D. This CDR3 has 16 residues. Germline values: CDR1 MNHEY, CDR2 SVGAGI. Trimming left V 0 bases short and J 0 bases short, with 11 bases between. The CDR3: CASSYSKSTMNTEAFF. DNA of the CDR3: TGTGCCAGCAGTTACTCGAAATCAACAATGAACACTGAAGCTTTCTTT.

This clone has just one count. V usage is TRBV2 and J usage is TRBJ2-5; 7 bases line up with TRBD2. CDR3 length: 14 amino acids. The germline V gene has CDR1 SNHLY and CDR2 FYNNEI. With 7 bases clipped from V and 2 bases from J, the junction kept 7 bases outside the gene matches. CDR3 sequence: CASMAGVLQETQYF. CDR3 nucleotide sequence: TGTGCCAGCATGGCGGGGGTGCTACAAGAGACCCAGTACTTC. Variable domain in full (rest from reference TRBV2 and TRBJ2-5): EPEVTQTPSHQVTQMGQEVILRCVPISNHLYFYWYRQILGQKVEFLVSFYNNEISEKSEIFDDQFSVERPDGSNFTLKIRSTKLEDSAMYFCASMAGVLQETQYFGPGTRLLVL.

As regards this clone: The sample contains more than one DNA sequence encoding this CDR3. This rearrangement joins TRBV4-1 to TRBJ2-7, with D possibly being TRBD2 (8 bases). The V gene's germline CDR1 is MGHRA and CDR2 YSYEKL. The V end lost 2 bases, the J end lost 3 bases, and 14 bases lay between the germline ends. This CDR3 spans 15 amino acids. For the CDR3, the DNA is TGCGCCAGCAGCCAAAGGGGGCTAGCGGGCTACGAGCAGTACTTC. It yields the protein CASSQRGLAGYEQYF.

Written as DNA, the CDR3 is TGTGCCAGCAGCTTAGAAGGGGTCGAGCAGTACTTC. Translated: CASSLEGVEQYF. The chain recombines TRBV11-2 with TRBJ2-7; weak D call: TRBD1 (5 bases). Trimming pared 0 bases from V and 6 bases from J, leaving 6 bases between. Germline CDR1 reads SGHAT; CDR2 reads FQNNGV. The CDR3 has 12 residues.

The V call is TRBV7-9, the J call TRBJ2-7, with 8 bases lining up with TRBD1. The CDR3 length is 15 residues. The trim removed 2 bases at V and 5 bases at J, leaving 8 bases unmatched. Germline CDR1 SEHNR, CDR2 FQNEAQ (reference sequence). CDR3 in DNA: TGTGCCAGCAGCTTATTAGGGACAGGCAGGGACGAGCAGTACTTC. Residues: CASSLLGTGRDEQYF.

CDR3 sequence (DNA): TGTGCCACCAGTTCTACAGGGGACACTGAAGCTTTCTTT. Translating it yields CATSSTGDTEAFF. The chain links TRBV24-1 to TRBJ1-1; TRBD1 aligns across 7 bases. This CDR3 is built from 13 residues. Germline loops: CDR1 KGHDR, CDR2 SFDVKD. J lost 3 bases, V lost 6 bases, and 3 bases had no gene match.

The V call is TRBV11-3, the J call TRBJ2-4; D gene unclear. The CDR3 is made up of 17 amino acids. Trimming took 0 bases from V and 3 from J, leaving 15 bases between them. Germline V gene data show CDR1 as SGHNT and CDR2 as YENEEA. CDR3 region: CASSLDGPIFCKNIQYF. The DNA of the CDR3 is TGTGCCAGCAGCTTAGATGGGCCGATTTTCTGCAAAAACATTCAGTACTTC.

This chain links TRBV2 with TRBJ1-2; no definite D call. The CDR3 spans 13 residues. In germline, CDR1 is SNHLY, CDR2 FYNNEI. V was pared by 7 bases and J by 3 bases, with 12 bases between. The CDR3 region is CASMMGRDYGYTF. CDR3 sequence (DNA): TGTGCCAGCATGATGGGCAGAGACTATGGCTACACCTTC.

The CDR3 DNA is TGTGCCAGCAGCTTAAACAGGGACCATGGCTACACCTTC. Protein sequence: CASSLNRDHGYTF. The J gene is TRBJ1-2, the V gene TRBV7-9; D may be TRBD1 (6 bases). The germline V and J ends were trimmed by 2 bases and 6 bases, with 10 bases remaining between them. This CDR3 is built from 13 residues. The germline V gene encodes CDR1 SEHNR and CDR2 FQNEAQ (reference sequence).

This clone was recorded once. The rearrangement links TRBV2 to TRBJ1-4; TRBD1 agrees at 12 bases. The CDR3 runs 17 residues. V shed 5 bases, J shed 6 bases, and the junction held 10 bases outside the gene matches. CDR1 and CDR2 (germline): SNHLY, FYNNEI. The DNA for the CDR3 is TGTGCCAGCAGTAAATACCGGGACAGGGGGCAGGATGAAAAACTGTTTTTT. Its protein product is CASSKYRDRGQDEKLFF.

The chain is built from TRBV7-3 and TRBJ2-2, with 7 bases that match TRBD2. V gave up 2 bases and J gave up 3 bases; unmatched junction bases: 6. CDR3 length equals 16 residues. Germline loops: CDR1 SGHTA, CDR2 FQGTGA. The CDR3 coding sequence is TGTGCCAGCAGCTTACGGGCTAGCGGATACACCGGGGAGCTGTTTTTT. It is translated as CASSLRASGYTGELFF.

The CDR3 DNA is TGTGCCAGCAGCTTAGTCATGCGGGGACAAGGCACCGGGGAGCTGTTTTTT. This encodes CASSLVMRGQGTGELFF. This chain uses TRBV5-5 with TRBJ2-2; D possibly uses TRBD1 or TRBD2 (6 bases each). The V gene's germline CDR1 is SGHKS and CDR2 YYEKEE (reference sequence). Between the trimmed V and J ends, which lost 2 bases and 4 bases, there was a span of 18 bases. This CDR3 comprises 17 residues.

The V and J genes are TRBV12-5 and TRBJ1-5, with 7 bases matching TRBD1. Germline loops: CDR1 LGHNT, CDR2 FRNRAP. The CDR3 length is 15 residues. V was pared by 0 bases and J by 3 bases, with 2 bases of the junction left unmatched. CDR3 DNA sequence: TGTGCTAGTGGTTTGGTACAGGGGTACAATCAGCCCCAGCATTTT. Protein product: CASGLVQGYNQPQHF.

The rearrangement links TRBV28 to TRBJ1-6, with 10 positions matching TRBD1. Germline CDR1 is MDHEN and CDR2 is SYDVKM. With V trimmed by 7 bases and J by 7 bases, 7 bases remained unmatched. The CDR3 has 15 residues. The CDR3: CASTSPGQGNSPLHF. CDR3 in DNA: TGTGCCAGCACCTCGCCGGGACAGGGGAATTCACCCCTCCACTTT.